The 22 T cell receptor beta chains reported below all come from one sample, sequenced in a study of blood T cell repertoires in COVID-19. The data were produced by immunoSEQ multiplex PCR, yet TCRdb's version contains in-frame clones alone and is incomplete. The data contain about 59,000 clones, more than 80% of them seen just once; the ten biggest clones take up approximately 15%. Sequenced: peripheral blood. The receptors shown here come from a man older than 75 with acute or convalescent COVID-19.

The chain has TRBV5-6 and TRBJ1-5; weak D call: TRBD1 (6 bases). The CDR3 extends over 15 amino acids. Germline CDR1 and CDR2: SGHDT and YYEEEE. Deletions cut 3 bases from V and 3 bases from J, with 13 bases between. The CDR3 DNA reads TGTGCCAGCAGCTCATACGACAGGACCAATCAGCCCCAGCATTTT. The encoded protein is CASSSYDRTNQPQHF.

The V call is TRBV4-1, the J call TRBJ2-2; no clear D gene. Trimming shortened V by 1 base and J by 3 bases, and 3 bases separated the two germline ends. The CDR3 spans 13 residues. CDR1 and CDR2 from the germline V gene are MGHRA and YSYEKL. In nucleotides, the CDR3 is TGCGCCAGCAGCCAAGTCGACACCGGGGAGCTGTTTTTT. This encodes CASSQVDTGELFF.

The chain has TRBV5-4 and TRBJ1-2; no clear D. CDR3 size: 15 residues. Germline CDR1 and CDR2: SGHNT and YYREEE (reference sequence). Trimming cost V 0 bases and J 7 bases, with 16 bases left between them. CDR3 loop: CASSLAGSLLGGYTF. The DNA for the CDR3 is TGTGCCAGCAGCTTGGCGGGGTCCCTATTGGGTGGCTACACCTTC. The variable domain in full, with the rest retrieved from reference TRBV5-4 and TRBJ1-2, is ETGVTQSPTHLIKTRGQQVTLRCSSQSGHNTVSWYQQALGQGPQFIFQYYREEENGRGNFPPRFSGLQFPNYSSELNVNALELDDSALYLCASSLAGSLLGGYTFGSGTRLTVV.

This clone was detected only a few times. The chain recombines TRBV30 with TRBJ1-5, with D perhaps TRBD1 (5 bases). V was shortened by 2 bases and J by 7 bases, with 15 bases between the two germline ends. There are 14 residues in the CDR3. Germline assignment: CDR1 GTSNPN and CDR2 SVGIG (reference sequence). CDR3 in DNA: TGTGCCTGGAGTTCAACGAGCGACAGACAGCCCCAGCATTTT. Amino acid sequence: CAWSSTSDRQPQHF. Using reference TRBV30 and TRBJ1-5 for the parts outside the CDR3, the full variable domain is SQTIHQWPATLVQPVGSPLSLECTVEGTSNPNLYWYRQAAGRGLQLLFYSVGIGQISSEVPQNLSASRPQDRQFILSSKKLLLSDSGFYLCAWSSTSDRQPQHFGDGTRLSIL.

The J gene is TRBJ2-3, the V gene TRBV25-1; 7 nucleotides line up with TRBD1. Germline CDR1 and CDR2: MGHDK and SYGVNS. J gave up 6 bases and V 4 bases, and 4 bases lay outside the gene matches. The CDR3 length is 13 residues. The CDR3 DNA reads as TGTGCCAGCAGTGTACAGGGGTCGGATACGCAGTATTTT. Translating it yields CASSVQGSDTQYF.

The V and J genes are TRBV5-1 and TRBJ2-5, with 7 bases fitting TRBD2. CDR1 is SGHRS and CDR2 is YFSETQ in the germline V gene. The CDR3 extends over 15 amino acids. With V trimmed by 4 bases and J by 2 bases, 8 bases remained unmatched. CDR3 in DNA: TGCGCCAGCAGCATAGGACTAGGTCCTCAAGAGACCCAGTACTTC. Its protein is CASSIGLGPQETQYF.

This rearrangement joins TRBV19 to TRBJ2-1; 11 bases agree with TRBD2. The germline V gene encodes CDR1 LNHDA and CDR2 SQIVND (reference sequence). This CDR3 has 15 residues. With V trimmed by 1 base and J by 12 bases, 8 bases remained unmatched. CDR3 nucleotides: TGTGCCAGTAGTATAGTGATAGCGGGGGGGCCCGGGCAGTTCTTC. This translates into CASSIVIAGGPGQFF.

This sequence joins TRBV9 and TRBJ2-2; the D gene is possibly TRBD1 (6 bases). V was pared by 3 bases and J by 4 bases, with 19 bases between. Germline values: CDR1 SGDLS, CDR2 YYNGEE. CDR3 size: 17 residues. The CDR3 protein is CASSALSPDRVTGELFF. DNA of the CDR3: TGTGCCAGCAGCGCCCTCTCCCCGGACAGAGTCACCGGGGAGCTGTTTTTT.

This chain connects TRBV7-9 to TRBJ2-2, with D unresolved. V was shortened by 6 bases and J by 2 bases, with 16 bases between the two germline ends. The germline V gene has CDR1 SEHNR and CDR2 FQNEAQ (reference sequence). This CDR3 is 16 amino acids long. The CDR3 loop reads CASSPIGKENTGELFF. CDR3 in DNA: TGTGCCAGCAGTCCTATCGGTAAAGAAAACACCGGGGAGCTGTTTTTT.

This clone was counted at least ten times. The chain uses TRBV6-1 and TRBJ1-5; a possible D gene is TRBD1 (5 bases). CDR3 length: 18 amino acids. V lost 4 bases and J 2 bases, leaving 21 bases between the germline ends. Germline V gene data show CDR1 as MNHNS and CDR2 as SASEGT. In nucleotides, the CDR3 is TGTGCCAGCAGTGGGGGCGGCAGGGCAGGTTTGGGCAATCAGCCCCAGCATTTT. Translating gives CASSGGGRAGLGNQPQHF.

V and J are TRBV28 and TRBJ2-7; a possible D gene is TRBD1 (6 bases). Trimming took 6 bases from V and 5 from J, leaving 20 bases between them. The CDR3 contains 15 residues. Germline CDR1 MDHEN, CDR2 SYDVKM. The CDR3 loop is CASRGAGASKDEQYF. The CDR3 DNA is TGTGCCAGCAGGGGGGCCGGGGCCTCTAAAGACGAGCAGTACTTC.

V is TRBV30 and J is TRBJ2-1; TRBD1 matches 8 bases. Germline CDR1 and CDR2: GTSNPN and SVGIG (reference sequence). The V segment lost 5 bases and the J segment 5 bases; nucleotides outside the gene matches: 5. This CDR3 has 13 amino acids. The DNA for the CDR3 is TGTGCCTGGGGACAGGGTAATAACAATGAGCAGTTCTTC. This gives the protein CAWGQGNNNEQFF.

This rearrangement joins TRBV7-8 to TRBJ2-5; no clear D gene. The CDR3 has 15 amino acids. Trimming shortened V by 2 bases and J by 4 bases, and 14 bases separated the two germline ends. Germline lookup yields CDR1 SGHVS and CDR2 FQNEAQ. The CDR3: CASSLRSLLGETQYF. The DNA for the CDR3 is TGTGCCAGCAGCTTACGTAGCCTCCTTGGAGAGACCCAGTACTTC.

The chain combines TRBV27 with TRBJ1-5; D gene uncertain. The CDR3 spans 15 residues. V dropped 6 bases and J dropped 0 bases, with 12 bases sitting between them. Germline assignment: CDR1 MNHEY and CDR2 SMNVEV (reference sequence). In DNA, the CDR3 is TGTGCCAGCAGCCTCGACTCGGTTAGCAATCAGCCCCAGCATTTT. Encoded protein: CASSLDSVSNQPQHF.

This chain connects TRBV5-6 to TRBJ1-2; the D gene is possibly TRBD1 (5 bases). Germline loops: CDR1 SGHDT, CDR2 YYEEEE. CDR3 size: 14 residues. Trimming took 2 bases from V and 2 from J, leaving 10 bases between them. The CDR3 nucleotides read TGTGCCAGCAGCTTCCTAGGGGTCAACTATGGCTACACCTTC. Translating it yields CASSFLGVNYGYTF.

The rearrangement joins TRBV5-6 to TRBJ2-7, with 7 bases fitting TRBD1. This CDR3 has 15 residues. With 0 bases clipped from V and 5 bases from J, the junction kept 8 bases outside the gene matches. In germline, CDR1 is SGHDT, CDR2 YYEEEE. The CDR3 loop reads CASSLGQGTRDEQYF. The CDR3 nucleotides read TGTGCCAGCAGCTTGGGACAGGGAACTCGCGACGAGCAGTACTTC.

This clone has a handful of counts. V is TRBV4-1 and J is TRBJ2-7, with 14 bases that match TRBD2. CDR3 length: 16 amino acids. The V segment lost 0 bases and the J segment 5 bases; nucleotides outside the gene matches: 3. Germline CDR1 MGHRA, CDR2 YSYEKL. The CDR3 bases are TGCGCCAGCAGCCAAGATCAGGGACTAGCGGGGGACGAGCAGTACTTC. Translation gives CASSQDQGLAGDEQYF.

This chain uses TRBV19 with TRBJ1-5; TRBD1 is a possible D gene (6 bases). There are 14 residues in the CDR3. Germline V lookup: CDR1 LNHDA, CDR2 SQIVND (reference sequence). The V end lost 10 bases, the J end lost 1 base, and 14 bases lay between the germline ends. CDR3 sequence (DNA): TGTGCCACCGTAGACAGGCAGAGCAATCAGCCCCAGCATTTT. This codes for CATVDRQSNQPQHF.

The genes are TRBV18 and TRBJ2-7; tentatively, D is TRBD2 (5 bases). The CDR3 covers 15 residues. Trimming pared 8 bases from V and 3 bases from J, leaving 20 bases between. From germline, CDR1 is KGHSH and CDR2 LQKENI. CDR3 loop: CASAYLGSSGYEQYF. The CDR3 DNA reads as TGTGCCAGCGCTTATTTAGGGTCAAGCGGCTACGAGCAGTACTTC.

This clone ranks as medium-sized (0.01 to 0.1%). This chain uses TRBV7-9 with TRBJ2-1, with D maybe TRBD2 (6 bases). V was cut by 1 base and J by 5 bases, with 18 bases left in between. Germline V lookup: CDR1 SEHNR, CDR2 FQNEAQ (reference sequence). The CDR3 is 17 amino acids. The CDR3 loop is CASSLVTSTTKDNEQFF. The CDR3 DNA follows: TGTGCCAGCAGCTTAGTTACTAGCACAACGAAAGACAATGAGCAGTTCTTC.

The rearrangement joins TRBV5-1 to TRBJ2-5, with 8 positions matching TRBD1. The V segment lost 4 bases and the J segment 4 bases; nucleotides outside the gene matches: 0. CDR3 length equals 12 residues. In germline, CDR1 is SGHRS, CDR2 YFSETQ. In DNA form, the CDR3 reads TGCGCCAGCAGCGGGACAGGAGAGACCCAGTACTTC. This codes for CASSGTGETQYF.

The CDR3 nucleotides read TGTGCCAGCAGCTCACAGGGGGATGGTACCGGGGAGCTGTTTTTT. Its translation: CASSSQGDGTGELFF. This chain uses TRBV5-6 with TRBJ2-2, with 8 bases that match TRBD1. V dropped 3 bases and J dropped 5; count of bases not matched to a gene: 6. Germline V CDR1 and CDR2: SGHDT, YYEEEE. The CDR3 totals 15 residues.